The 17 T cell receptor beta chains below come from one sample, sequenced in a study of CD8 T cells in ankylosing spondylitis. For these TCRs, the target antigens are not known. Study conclusions and caveats: A motif in TCR beta, a set of roughly eight highly homologous variants, appeared characteristic of ankylosing spondylitis blood.

TCRdb passed the 5' RACE reads through MiXCR, listing each CDR3 protein once. Counted here are around 490,000 distinct CDR3 sequences, over 4% occurring once; the ten biggest clones make up under 4.5%. Sequences were obtained from blood, either unsorted or a sorted T cell fraction (not recorded which). The receptors derive from a male donor with ankylosing spondylitis.

This clonotype was counted ten times or more. The chain links TRBV7-9 to TRBJ1-4; 8 bases agree with TRBD1. The J segment lost 10 bases and the V segment lost 4 bases, leaving 8 bases of the junction unmatched. CDR3 length: 14 residues. Germline CDR1 is SEHNR and CDR2 is FQNEAQ (reference sequence). As DNA, the CDR3 is TGTGCCAGCAGCTCGCCGACAGGGGTAGGAAAACTGTTTTTT. This gives the protein CASSSPTGVGKLFF.

This clonotype was picked up many times. The chain employs TRBV5-1 and TRBJ2-1; 14 nucleotides align to TRBD2. The junction had 9 bases not matched to a gene; V was cut back by 2 bases and J by 2 bases. Germline V CDR1 and CDR2: SGHRS, YFSETQ. The CDR3 is 19 amino acids. In DNA, the CDR3 is TGCGCCAGCAGCTTACCCCCGGGACTAGCGGGAGCAACCTACAATGAGCAGTTCTTC. The encoded protein is CASSLPPGLAGATYNEQFF. The variable domain in full, with the rest retrieved from reference TRBV5-1 and TRBJ2-1, is KAGVTQTPRYLIKTRGQQVTLSCSPISGHRSVSWYQQTPGQGLQFLFEYFSETQRNKGNFPGRFSGRQFSNSRSEMNVSTLELGDSALYLCASSLPPGLAGATYNEQFFGPGTRLTVL.

This clonotype was picked up many times. The chain employs TRBV7-2 and TRBJ2-7; 7 bases map to TRBD2. CDR1 SGHTA and CDR2 FQGNSA come from the germline V gene. CDR3 length: 13 residues. The ends lost 0 bases at V and 5 bases at J; junction bases unmatched: 1. CDR3 nucleotide sequence: TGTGCCAGCAGCTTAGCACGGGAGGACGAGCAGTACTTC. It yields the protein CASSLAREDEQYF.

This clonotype was picked up many times. This chain joins TRBV18 and TRBJ2-7; unclear D gene. Deletions cut 2 bases from V and 6 bases from J, with 11 bases between. CDR3 length: 13 amino acids. Germline V gene sequence: CDR1 KGHSH, CDR2 LQKENI. DNA for the CDR3: TGTGCCAGCTCACCATCTTCCGACGCCGAGCAGTACTTC. Its translation is CASSPSSDAEQYF. The full variable domain, rest sourced from reference TRBV18 and TRBJ2-7, is NAGVMQNPRHLVRRRGQEARLRCSPMKGHSHVYWYRQLPEEGLKFMVYLQKENIIDESGMPKERFSAEFPKEGPSILRIQQVVRGDSAAYFCASSPSSDAEQYFGPGTRLTVT.

Ten or more counts support this clonotype. V usage is TRBV29-1 and J usage is TRBJ1-1; a possible D gene is TRBD1 (5 bases). The CDR3 loop spans 12 amino acids. V shed 4 bases and J shed 7 bases, with 13 bases lying between them. CDR1 and CDR2 (germline): SQVTM, ANQGSEA. Here the CDR3 reads CSVAFRDGEAFF. In DNA form, the CDR3 reads TGCAGCGTTGCGTTCCGGGACGGTGAAGCTTTCTTT.

The chain uses TRBV27 and TRBJ2-1, with 10 bases identical to TRBD2. CDR1 and CDR2 from the germline V gene are MNHEY and SMNVEV (reference sequence). The CDR3 runs to 16 residues. The V and J ends lost 5 bases and 7 bases, in that order; junction bases with no gene match: 11. The CDR3 region has the DNA TGTGCCAGCAGTCAATGGACTAGCGGAGGGGTAAATGAGCAGTTCTTC. Amino acid sequence: CASSQWTSGGVNEQFF.

This clonotype has a count of ten or more. The chain has TRBV7-2 and TRBJ2-3; D is unclear. Germline values: CDR1 SGHTA, CDR2 FQGNSA. Between the trimmed V and J ends, which lost 2 bases and 4 bases, there was a span of 16 bases. This CDR3 comprises 16 residues. For the CDR3, the DNA is TGTGCCAGCAGCTTACTATCATCTAGTGCAGCAGATACGCAGTATTTT. This translates into CASSLLSSSAADTQYF.

This clonotype was observed at least ten times. The rearrangement links TRBV5-1 to TRBJ2-2; D not resolved. Germline lookup yields CDR1 SGHRS and CDR2 YFSETQ. The length of the CDR3 is 14 residues. Between the trimmed V and J ends, which lost 2 bases and 2 bases, there was a span of 7 bases. The CDR3 protein is CASSFTSNTGELFF. DNA for the CDR3: TGCGCCAGCAGCTTCACTTCCAACACCGGGGAGCTGTTTTTT. The full variable domain, in which reference TRBV5-1 and TRBJ2-2 provide the parts outside the CDR3, is KAGVTQTPRYLIKTRGQQVTLSCSPISGHRSVSWYQQTPGQGLQFLFEYFSETQRNKGNFPGRFSGRQFSNSRSEMNVSTLELGDSALYLCASSFTSNTGELFFGEGSRLTVL.

The V call is TRBV7-2, the J call TRBJ2-1, with D possibly matching TRBD2 (6 bases). The CDR3 has 15 residues. Germline CDR1 reads SGHTA; CDR2 reads FQGNSA. V lost 1 base and J 8 bases, leaving 15 bases between the germline ends. CDR3 protein: CASSLEARGGDEQFF. CDR3 sequence (DNA): TGTGCCAGCAGCTTAGAGGCCCGCGGCGGGGATGAGCAGTTCTTC.

This clonotype was recorded many times. This chain links TRBV5-1 with TRBJ1-1, with 9 bases lining up with TRBD1. The V segment lost 0 bases and the J segment 6 bases; nucleotides outside the gene matches: 9. The CDR3 totals 16 residues. Looked up from germline, CDR1 is SGHRS and CDR2 is YFSETQ. CDR3 nucleotide sequence: TGCGCCAGCAGCTTGGCCAATCGCGGACAGGGGTCTGAAGCTTTCTTT. Translating gives CASSLANRGQGSEAFF.

Many counts were recorded for this clonotype. J is TRBJ2-1 and V is TRBV5-1; possible D gene TRBD1, 6 bases. The CDR3 totals 14 residues. The germline gives CDR1 SGHRS, CDR2 YFSETQ. V lost 2 bases and J 3 bases, leaving 9 bases between the germline ends. For the CDR3, the DNA is TGCGCCAGCAGCTTCACAGGGATCTACAATGAGCAGTTCTTC. Its translation is CASSFTGIYNEQFF.

This clonotype occurred many times. The CDR3 nucleotides are TGTGCCAGCAGCTTAGATTTGTATCAGGGCTATGGCTACACCTTC. It encodes CASSLDLYQGYGYTF. The genes are TRBV7-2 and TRBJ1-2, with a possible D match to TRBD1 (5 bases). Trimming removed 1 base at V and 4 bases at J, with 13 bases between. In germline, CDR1 is SGHTA, CDR2 FQGNSA. The CDR3 sequence is 15 residues long.

This clonotype was counted many times. V and J are TRBV20-1 and TRBJ2-1, with 14 bases matching TRBD2. The V gene end was trimmed by 8 bases and the J gene end by 9 bases; junction bases not matched to a gene: 12. Germline V gene lookup returns CDR1 DFQATT and CDR2 SNEGSKA (reference sequence). The CDR3 consists of 15 residues. For the CDR3, the DNA is TGCAGTACTCAGAGGGGACTAGCGGGAGTTAGTGAGCAGTTCTTC. Protein sequence: CSTQRGLAGVSEQFF.

This clonotype showed up many times. The genes are TRBV24-1 and TRBJ2-2; 10 nucleotides agree with TRBD1. The length of the CDR3 is 17 residues. V lost 2 bases, J lost 4 bases, and 6 bases stayed unmatched. Germline values: CDR1 KGHDR, CDR2 SFDVKD. The DNA for the CDR3 is TGTGCCACCAGTGATTCCCGCGGGACAGGGGCCACCGGGGAGCTGTTTTTT. Encoded protein: CATSDSRGTGATGELFF.

This clonotype was counted a few times. The rearrangement uses TRBV11-2 and TRBJ2-7, with D possibly matching TRBD1 (5 bases). The CDR3 is 16 amino acids. CDR1 and CDR2 from the germline V gene are SGHAT and FQNNGV. Trimming removed 5 bases at V and 6 bases at J, with 23 bases between. The CDR3, as DNA: TGTGCCAGCAGCGTAGGGGCGTTGGGGAACGTCGGCGAGCAGTACTTC. This encodes CASSVGALGNVGEQYF.

The V gene is TRBV9, the J gene TRBJ2-7; possibly TRBD1 for D (5 bases). Between the trimmed V and J ends, which lost 3 bases and 1 base, there was a span of 11 bases. Germline V CDR1 and CDR2: SGDLS, YYNGEE. The CDR3 sequence is 14 residues long. The CDR3: CASSEGQGSYEQYF. The CDR3 nucleotides read TGTGCCAGCAGCGAGGGTCAGGGTTCCTACGAGCAGTACTTC.

This clonotype was counted many times. The junction shows a germline mismatch at one end, possibly a read error. The chain couples TRBV11-2 to TRBJ2-1; 13 nucleotides match TRBD2. Per germline, CDR1 SGHAT and CDR2 FQNNGV. The CDR3 runs to 18 residues. The chain's CDR3 is CASTLGLAGATSYNEQFF. CDR3 DNA: TGTGCCAGCACCTTAGGACTAGCGGGGGCTACCTCCTACAATGAGCAGTTCTTC.